The rows below give T cell receptor beta chains drawn from one sample of a study of CXCR3-negative and CXCR3-positive naive CD8 T cells. TCRdb re-called the 5' RACE reads and gives one entry per CDR3 protein, without DNA. In total, the table holds some 140,000 distinct CDR3 sequences. Specimen: naive CXCR3+ CD8+ T cells from blood. The receptors were sampled from a human donor in good health. Some clones in this sample may be carry-over from other donors' samples. Each CDR3 is given with its conserved first and last residue.

TRBV6-6,TRBJ2-7,CASSYSGQNYEQYF
TRBV29-1,TRBJ2-2,CSVPLGGELFF
TRBV13,TRBJ2-7,CASSPPGLAGSHRLYEQYF
TRBV7-9,TRBJ1-2,CASSAGTGESGGYTF
TRBV7-2,TRBJ2-7,CASSLGRGPLEEQYF
TRBV28,TRBJ2-7,CASGDRVSYEQYF
TRBV25-1,TRBJ1-1,CASSEDRVGLMNTEAFF
TRBV6-5,TRBJ2-1,CASSLIAGGNNEQFF
TRBV7-9,TRBJ1-6,CASSSRDRESDSPLHF
TRBV2,TRBJ2-2,CASREQGYTGELFF
TRBV7-2,TRBJ2-7,CASSSQPGLTYDEQYF
TRBV4-1,TRBJ1-5,CASSQDVNRPQHF
TRBV13,TRBJ2-3,CASSWTGASTDTQYF
TRBV9,TRBJ1-6,CASSISRDFGSPLHF
TRBV12-3/TRBV12-4,TRBJ2-5,CASSLGQRETQYF
TRBV5-6,TRBJ2-7,CASSLYIGGGPTYEQYF
TRBV20-1,TRBJ2-1,CSAKPTSGGLYNEQFF
TRBV7-9,TRBJ1-1,CASSLAGLSLAEAFF
TRBV7-9,TRBJ1-2,CASSPLPGENYGYTF
TRBV5-1,TRBJ2-7,CASSLKGRGDSYEQYF
TRBV19,TRBJ2-5,CASAAGSSQYF
TRBV20-1,TRBJ2-1,CSARLLSGSLNNEQFF
TRBV28,TRBJ2-7,CASSPPDRGYEQYF
TRBV7-9,TRBJ2-2,CASSLPWTGPNTGELFF
TRBV27,TRBJ2-7,CASSPLTHRGPHYEQYF
TRBV5-1,TRBJ1-2,CASSLVGVDGYTF
TRBV28,TRBJ1-2,CASSLYYGDSLSGYTF